This TCR beta chain was found in a study of T cells in Graves' hyperthyroidism and ophthalmopathy. Overall study context: The authors collected peripheral blood at initial diagnosis, before any treatment. Overall study results and limits: Among thyroid clonotypes expanded above 0.001, most also appeared in blood. Ophthalmopathy cases were set apart from stable hyperthyroidism by a 13 V-J model.

The TCR beta CDR3 regions underwent amplification using RNA transcripts as the source. First-round RT-PCR targeting the TCR CDR3 was performed with the HTBI primer set. TCRdb re-called the multiplex PCR reads through MiXCR, storing one row per CDR3 protein. The profile shows around 400,000 distinct CDR3 sequences, approximately 13% of them singletons. Each patient was aged 18 to 65 and had newly diagnosed hyperthyroidism of under 2 months' duration. In its sample, this clonotype was seen many times. Its antigen remains unknown. The CDR3 is 13 amino acids. Trimming left V 4 bases short and J 7 bases short, with 13 bases between. Germline V CDR1 and CDR2: MNHNS, SASEGT.

Material for sequencing was blood. This sequence was found in a woman aged 18-30 years with Graves' hyperthyroidism. The chain uses TRBV6-1 and TRBJ1-1, with D maybe TRBD1 (5 bases). The CDR3 spells CASSAGTLNEAFF. Written as DNA, the CDR3 is TGTGCCAGCAGTGCCGGGACCTTGAATGAAGCTTTCTTT.